This entry features one T cell receptor beta chain sequence. The target antigen is unknown. The germline gives CDR1 LGHNA, CDR2 YNFKEQ. The CDR3 extends over 14 amino acids. J lost 4 bases, V lost 2 bases, and 5 bases had no gene match. This entry is derived from a study of T cell responses to AZD1222 COVID-19 vaccine. Whole-study findings and limits: CD4 TCRs associated with vaccination spanned spike, dominating at 160-218 and 743-854. Clonal diversity was possibly underestimated, and white British individuals and females predominated among donors.

The protocol was immunoSEQ multiplex PCR, while the TCRdb copy is restricted to in-frame clones and leaves out a portion. The sample has fewer than 300,000 clones, just over 90% seen once. This rearrangement joins TRBV4-2 to TRBJ2-7; 7 bases map to TRBD1. Sequencing used peripheral blood, obtained on day 0 of AZD1222 vaccination. The TCR sequence derives from an adult in good health. This CDR3 is CASSQTGQKYEQYF. The CDR3 region has the DNA TGTGCCAGCAGCCAAACGGGACAGAAGTACGAGCAGTACTTC.